Following are 17 T cell receptor beta chains from one sample sequenced in a study of technical replicates of blood from a few donors. The assay was immunoSEQ multiplex PCR, and TCRdb's table has in-frame clones only and misses some. The sample includes 60,000 to 85,000 clones, roughly 96% of them seen just once. What was sequenced was T cells isolated from PBMCs. The receptor set was obtained from a human donor in good health.

This chain connects TRBV5-1 to TRBJ1-5, with TRBD1 as a possible D gene (5 bases). Trimming shortened V by 0 bases and J by 1 base, and 5 bases separated the two germline ends. The CDR3 is 14 residues long. Per the germline V gene, CDR1 is SGHRS and CDR2 is YFSETQ. CDR3 sequence (DNA): TGCGCCAGCAGCTTGGAGGGGAGCAATCAGCCCCAGCATTTT. It translates to CASSLEGSNQPQHF.

The rearrangement uses TRBV27 and TRBJ2-5; D perhaps matches TRBD1 (6 bases). The CDR3 sequence is 14 residues long. Trimming removed 3 bases at V and 2 bases at J, with 10 bases between. The germline V gene encodes CDR1 MNHEY and CDR2 SMNVEV (reference sequence). The CDR3 DNA follows: TGTGCCAGCAGTTTCGGGACACTTCAAGAGACCCAGTACTTC. This sequence encodes CASSFGTLQETQYF.

The chain has TRBV6-4 and TRBJ1-2; TRBD1 agrees at 10 bases. V trimming: 7 bases; J trimming: 4 bases; junction bases outside the gene matches: 9. This CDR3 has 15 residues. CDR1 and CDR2 (germline): MRHNA, SNTAGT. CDR3 amino acids: CASTPRQGAAYGYTF. DNA of the CDR3: TGTGCCAGCACCCCCAGACAGGGGGCAGCCTATGGCTACACCTTC.

The chain employs TRBV6-5 and TRBJ2-1; 10 bases are shared with TRBD2. This CDR3 comprises 12 residues. The germline CDR1 and CDR2 sequences are MNHEY and SVGAGI. J was trimmed by 7 bases and V by 10 bases; bases with no gene match: 4. The CDR3 protein is CATRTSGNEQFF. CDR3 DNA sequence: TGTGCCACGCGGACTAGCGGTAATGAGCAGTTCTTC.

This clone appeared once. The rearrangement links TRBV5-1 to TRBJ1-4; 8 nucleotides line up with TRBD1. Germline CDR1 SGHRS, CDR2 YFSETQ. The CDR3 is 14 amino acids. The V segment lost 4 bases and the J segment 6 bases; nucleotides outside the gene matches: 5. The CDR3 sequence is CASSQGQEHEKLFF. The CDR3, as DNA: TGCGCCAGCAGCCAGGGACAGGAACATGAAAAACTGTTTTTT.

The chain has TRBV5-1 and TRBJ1-4; D might be TRBD1 (6 bases). Trimming removed 2 bases from V and 5 bases from J, with 16 bases in between. The germline V gene has CDR1 SGHRS and CDR2 YFSETQ. The CDR3 extends over 16 amino acids. The CDR3 sequence is CASSLTPGTSNEKLFF. The CDR3 DNA follows: TGCGCCAGCAGCTTAACACCCGGGACATCGAATGAAAAACTGTTTTTT.

V is TRBV11-3 and J is TRBJ2-3; 8 bases are a match to TRBD2. CDR1 is SGHNT and CDR2 is YENEEA in the germline V gene. The ends lost 7 bases at V and 3 bases at J; junction bases unmatched: 3. The CDR3 loop spans 13 amino acids. The CDR3 here is CASTGGGTDTQYF. The CDR3 nucleotides read TGTGCCAGCACCGGCGGGGGGACAGATACGCAGTATTTT.

The DNA of the CDR3 is TGTGCCAGCAGCCAAGACACCAGGACTAGTCTCGAGCAGTACTTC. It codes for CASSQDTRTSLEQYF. V usage is TRBV4-2 and J usage is TRBJ2-7, with 7 bases aligning to TRBD2. The CDR3 has 15 residues. The ends lost 0 bases at V and 6 bases at J; junction bases unmatched: 8. The germline gives CDR1 LGHNA, CDR2 YNFKEQ.

The CDR3 DNA follows: TGTGCCACGGCAATAGGGGCACTGAACACCGGGGAGCTGTTTTTT. It translates to CATAIGALNTGELFF. J is TRBJ2-2 and V is TRBV15; TRBD1 is a possible D gene (5 bases). CDR1 LNHNV and CDR2 YYDKDF come from the germline V gene (reference sequence). V was shortened by 9 bases and J by 1 base, with 15 bases between the two germline ends. The CDR3 has 15 amino acids.

The rearrangement uses TRBV29-1 and TRBJ2-2; tentative D call: TRBD1 (5 bases). CDR1 is SQVTM, CDR2 ANQGSEA, per germline. V was cut by 0 bases and J by 2 bases, with 7 bases left in between. CDR3 size: 14 residues. CDR3 nucleotide sequence: TGCAGCGTTGAAGATTGGGGCAACACCGGGGAGCTGTTTTTT. The encoded protein is CSVEDWGNTGELFF.

The rearrangement links TRBV7-2 to TRBJ2-2, with D unclear. Germline CDR1 SGHTA, CDR2 FQGNSA. Trimming removed 1 base from V and 2 bases from J, with 5 bases in between. CDR3 size: 14 residues. This CDR3 reads CASSLGGNTGELFF. In DNA form, the CDR3 reads TGTGCCAGCAGCTTAGGTGGCAACACCGGGGAGCTGTTTTTT.

V usage is TRBV30 and J usage is TRBJ1-2; 7 nucleotides line up with TRBD1. The germline CDR1 and CDR2 sequences are GTSNPN and SVGIG (reference sequence). V was clipped by 3 bases and J by 5 bases; unmatched bases: 12. This CDR3 has 15 residues. CDR3 region: CAWSTGTARVYGYTF. The CDR3 DNA sequence: TGTGCCTGGAGCACGGGGACAGCAAGGGTATATGGCTACACCTTC.

This chain uses TRBV7-3 with TRBJ2-5; TRBD2 might be the D (6 bases). The CDR3 runs to 15 residues. Germline V gene lookup returns CDR1 SGHTA and CDR2 FQGTGA. V lost 2 bases to trimming and J lost 2 bases, with 12 bases between them. CDR3 sequence (DNA): TGTGCCAGCAGCTTATGGGACTCTCCTCAAGAGACCCAGTACTTC. It encodes CASSLWDSPQETQYF.

The chain has TRBV5-4 and TRBJ1-1; no definite D call. V was clipped by 3 bases and J by 3 bases, with 6 bases between them. Germline CDR1 SGHNT, CDR2 YYREEE (reference sequence). There are 12 residues in the CDR3. The CDR3 DNA sequence: TGTGCCAGCAGCTCTATATACACTGAAGCTTTCTTT. Protein: CASSSIYTEAFF. Full variable domain (missing parts from reference TRBV5-4 and TRBJ1-1): ETGVTQSPTHLIKTRGQQVTLRCSSQSGHNTVSWYQQALGQGPQFIFQYYREEENGRGNFPPRFSGLQFPNYSSELNVNALELDDSALYLCASSSIYTEAFFGQGTRLTVV.

V is TRBV7-8 and J is TRBJ1-6, with 7 bases lining up with TRBD1. The trim removed 1 base at V and 7 bases at J, leaving 4 bases unmatched. CDR1 SGHVS and CDR2 FQNEAQ come from the germline V gene. CDR3 length: 15 residues. DNA of the CDR3: TGTGCCAGCAGCTTAGAACAGGGGAGAAATTCACCCCTCCACTTT. Translated: CASSLEQGRNSPLHF.

This chain connects TRBV5-1 to TRBJ1-2, with 7 positions matching TRBD1. Germline CDR1 reads SGHRS; CDR2 reads YFSETQ. The junction had 5 bases not matched to a gene; V was cut back by 1 base and J by 5 bases. CDR3 length equals 14 residues. The CDR3 loop reads CASSLTPGQYGYTF. CDR3 coding DNA: TGCGCCAGCAGCTTGACGCCGGGACAGTATGGCTACACCTTC.

This clone was seen just once. CDR3 nucleotides: TGTGCCAGCAGCTTGGAGTTAGTAGAGACCCAGTACTTC. Amino acid sequence: CASSLELVETQYF. This chain connects TRBV5-4 to TRBJ2-5, with D hard to call. V was pared by 0 bases and J by 4 bases, with 7 bases between. Germline loops: CDR1 SGHNT, CDR2 YYREEE (reference sequence). This CDR3 is built from 13 residues.